Each of the 20 T cell receptor beta chains below was sequenced from the same sample in a study of T cells in Graves' hyperthyroidism and ophthalmopathy (dated by TCRdb to the late 2010s). The method was multiplex PCR. Instrument on record: Illumina HiSeq 2000. The TCR beta CDR3 regions were amplified from the RNA transcripts. For the first round of RT-PCR on the TCR CDR3, the HTBI primer set was used together with the Qiagen OneStep RT-PCR kit. TCRdb applied fastp at Q25 and MiXCR to the public reads, then kept only in-frame beta chains. Entries are consolidated by CDR3 protein sequence, retaining the most common genes and DNA. Recorded for this sample are 750,000 to 950,000 distinct CDR3 sequences; roughly 40% of them occurred a single time. The ten largest clones represent about 8.9% of the sample. Sequenced input: blood. Receptors originate from a man between 18 and 29 years old with Graves' hyperthyroidism.

This rearrangement joins TRBV19 to TRBJ1-1; 7 nucleotides agree with TRBD1. The CDR3 covers 15 residues. V dropped 6 bases and J dropped 4; count of bases not matched to a gene: 11. Looked up from germline, CDR1 is LNHDA and CDR2 is SQIVND (reference sequence). This CDR3 is CASRGTEGRVTEAFF. The CDR3 coding sequence is TGTGCCAGTAGGGGGACAGAGGGAAGGGTCACTGAAGCTTTCTTT. The variable domain in full, completed from reference TRBV19 and TRBJ1-1, reads DGGITQSPKYLFRKEGQNVTLSCEQNLNHDAMYWYRQDPGQGLRLIYYSQIVNDFQKGDIAEGYSVSREKKESFPLTVTSAQKNPTAFYLCASRGTEGRVTEAFFGQGTRLTVV.

In its sample, this clonotype was seen many times. The gene calls are TRBV7-2 and TRBJ2-5; D is uncertain. This CDR3 spans 13 amino acids. Germline V gene sequence: CDR1 SGHTA, CDR2 FQGNSA. The V gene lost 5 bases and the J gene lost 0 bases, with 7 bases spanning the gap. The CDR3 DNA reads TGTGCCAGCAGCCCCCCCAACCAAGAGACCCAGTACTTC. Amino acid sequence: CASSPPNQETQYF.

The chain employs TRBV20-1 and TRBJ1-5, with TRBD1 identical over 9 bases. Germline V gives CDR1 DFQATT, CDR2 SNEGSKA (reference sequence). This CDR3 comprises 15 residues. The junction had 6 bases not matched to a gene; V was cut back by 4 bases and J by 2 bases. The CDR3 sequence is CSAIQGARGNQPQHF. CDR3 DNA: TGCAGTGCTATACAGGGGGCGCGCGGCAATCAGCCCCAGCATTTT.

At least ten counts were recorded for this clonotype. The rearrangement links TRBV29-1 to TRBJ1-4; D remains unclear. The germline V and J ends were trimmed by 7 bases and 8 bases, with 11 bases remaining between them. Germline values: CDR1 SQVTM, CDR2 ANQGSEA. The CDR3 length is 11 residues. The CDR3 DNA is TGCAGCGGCGTAAGGAGCGAAAAACTGTTTTTT. Its protein product is CSGVRSEKLFF.

The chain is built from TRBV19 and TRBJ2-5; D is possibly TRBD2 (6 bases). The CDR3 runs to 17 residues. The V end was cut by 6 bases, the J end by 2 bases, with 22 bases between. Looked up from germline, CDR1 is LNHDA and CDR2 is SQIVND (reference sequence). CDR3 loop: CASSGGTPEAPQETQYF. The CDR3 DNA reads TGTGCCAGTAGCGGCGGGACCCCTGAGGCCCCTCAAGAGACCCAGTACTTC.

This clonotype occurred a few times. The chain carries TRBV7-9 and TRBJ1-1; D remains ambiguous. CDR3 length: 12 residues. Germline V gene sequence: CDR1 SEHNR, CDR2 FQNEAQ (reference sequence). Deletions cut 6 bases from V and 4 bases from J, with 9 bases between. The CDR3 nucleotides are TGTGCCAGCAGTCCCCCAGTCACTGAAGCTTTCTTT. It encodes CASSPPVTEAFF.

V and J are TRBV4-3 and TRBJ2-3, with D uncertain. The CDR3 covers 15 residues. Trimming took off 5 bases at V and 0 bases at J, with 12 bases between the two ends. Germline CDR1 reads LGHNA; CDR2 reads YSLEER. CDR3: CASSGSGPSTDTQYF. The CDR3 nucleotides are TGCGCCAGCAGCGGGTCGGGCCCTAGCACAGATACGCAGTATTTT.

Remarks on this clonotype: This is likely a read error, given that the CDR3 carries no conserved phenylalanine or tryptophan at its end. This chain joins TRBV9 and TRBJ1-1; TRBD1 agrees at 7 bases. Germline CDR1 reads SGDLS; CDR2 reads YYNGEE. CDR3 length: 14 amino acids. The trim removed 2 bases at V and 1 base at J, leaving 2 bases unmatched. The CDR3 spells CASSVKGANTEAFL. The CDR3, as DNA: TGTGCCAGCAGCGTTAAGGGGGCGAACACTGAAGCTTTCCTT.

This clonotype came up many times. The chain employs TRBV10-3 and TRBJ1-1; D unresolved. CDR3 length equals 13 residues. Germline V gene lookup returns CDR1 ENHRY and CDR2 SYGVKD. Trimming left V 6 bases short and J 5 bases short, with 13 bases between. CDR3: CAIREGVETEAFF. Written as DNA, the CDR3 is TGTGCCATCAGGGAGGGTGTGGAAACTGAAGCTTTCTTT.

The genes are TRBV7-2 and TRBJ2-7; D is perhaps TRBD2 (7 bases). The CDR3 spans 14 residues. V lost 5 bases and J 7 bases, leaving 18 bases between the germline ends. Germline CDR1 and CDR2: SGHTA and FQGNSA. For the CDR3, the DNA is TGTGCCAGCAGCCTAGGGGTGGGAGGGACAGAGCAGTACTTC. Encoded protein: CASSLGVGGTEQYF.

This clonotype appeared a few times. The CDR3 nucleotides read TGTGCCAGCAGCTTATGGTCTAGCGGGGGCTTCTACGAGCAGTACTTC. It codes for CASSLWSSGGFYEQYF. V is TRBV7-9 and J is TRBJ2-7; 10 nucleotides agree with TRBD2. With V trimmed by 2 bases and J by 3 bases, 7 bases remained unmatched. The CDR3 has 16 amino acids. Germline V gene sequence: CDR1 SEHNR, CDR2 FQNEAQ (reference sequence).

This clonotype was found once. The gene calls are TRBV19 and TRBJ2-7; 10 positions agree with TRBD1. V shed 9 bases, J shed 3 bases, and the junction held 14 bases outside the gene matches. This CDR3 region has 16 residues. In germline, CDR1 is LNHDA, CDR2 SQIVND (reference sequence). This CDR3 reads CASRTATGTGDYEQYF. DNA of the CDR3: TGTGCCAGCAGGACAGCAACTGGGACAGGGGACTACGAGCAGTACTTC.

This clonotype was detected many times. The V and J genes are TRBV9 and TRBJ1-5, with D perhaps matching TRBD1 (5 bases). Trimming removed 0 bases at V and 4 bases at J, with 8 bases between. CDR1 SGDLS and CDR2 YYNGEE come from the germline V gene. The length of the CDR3 is 14 residues. The CDR3 DNA follows: TGTGCCAGCAGCGTAGGGGGGGAGAATCAGCCCCAGCATTTT. Translating gives CASSVGGENQPQHF.

This clonotype appeared many times. The genes are TRBV7-9 and TRBJ1-1; maybe TRBD1 (6 bases). CDR1 SEHNR and CDR2 FQNEAQ come from the germline V gene (reference sequence). The length of the CDR3 is 14 residues. V was cut by 8 bases and J by 0 bases, with 13 bases left in between. The CDR3 reads CASGKGVMNTEAFF. CDR3 DNA: TGTGCCAGCGGTAAGGGGGTCATGAACACTGAAGCTTTCTTT.

This chain uses TRBV19 with TRBJ2-2; TRBD1 or TRBD2 may be the D gene (6 bases each). The CDR3 is 14 amino acids. Trimming removed 3 bases at V and 4 bases at J, with 9 bases between. Germline V gene lookup returns CDR1 LNHDA and CDR2 SQIVND (reference sequence). CDR3 sequence (DNA): TGTGCCAGTAGTATTGGAGGGGGCACCGGGGAGCTGTTTTTT. Translation: CASSIGGGTGELFF.

This clonotype came up many times. The chain has TRBV29-1 and TRBJ2-2; D uncertain. The CDR3 consists of 14 residues. With 4 bases removed from V and 3 bases from J, the gap between germline ends came to 12 bases. In germline, CDR1 is SQVTM, CDR2 ANQGSEA. The CDR3 region is CSVVPQVDTGELFF. CDR3 coding DNA: TGCAGCGTTGTGCCTCAGGTCGACACCGGGGAGCTGTTTTTT.

This clonotype was detected ten times or more. The chain couples TRBV20-1 to TRBJ1-5, with 7 bases aligning to TRBD1. Germline CDR1 is DFQATT and CDR2 is SNEGSKA (reference sequence). This CDR3 is built from 13 residues. V was pared by 6 bases and J by 1 base, with 3 bases of the junction left unmatched. Here the CDR3 DNA reads TGCAGTGCAAAGACAGGGAGCAATCAGCCCCAGCATTTT. It is translated as CSAKTGSNQPQHF.

For this clonotype: This may stem from a read error, because a much larger clone lies one nucleotide away. The chain couples TRBV20-1 to TRBJ2-5, with D possibly called TRBD1 or TRBD2 (7 bases each). CDR3 length: 17 amino acids. V was clipped by 3 bases and J by 4 bases, with 24 bases between them. Germline loops: CDR1 DFQATT, CDR2 SNEGSKA (reference sequence). CDR3 coding DNA: TGCAGTGCTAGGCGGACAGGACTAGTGGAGGGGGGAGAGACCCAGTACTTC. This codes for CSARRTGLVEGGETQYF.

Concerning this clonotype itself: A much larger clone is a single base away; this may be a read error. The chain joins TRBV10-3 to TRBJ1-3, with 8 bases identical to TRBD1. The germline V gene encodes CDR1 ENHRY and CDR2 SYGVKD. This CDR3 comprises 14 residues. The CDR3 DNA reads as TGTACCATCAGTGAACGGACAGGGTGGGACACCATATATTTT. Translation: CTISERTGWDTIYF.

This rearrangement joins TRBV6-2 or TRBV6-3 to TRBJ2-7, with D possibly matching TRBD2 (5 bases). Trimming left V 5 bases short and J 3 bases short, with 11 bases between. CDR1 and CDR2 from the germline V gene are MNHEY and SVGEGT. This CDR3 spans 13 amino acids. This chain's CDR3 is CASSGGAFYEQYF. The DNA of the CDR3 is TGTGCCAGCAGTGGAGGCGCATTCTACGAGCAGTACTTC.